The clone carrying this T cell receptor (beta chain) was detected a few times. The antigen is undetermined. The CDR3 runs to 14 residues. CDR1 and CDR2 (germline): WNHNN, SYGVQD (reference sequence). V was clipped by 4 bases and J by 0 bases; unmatched bases: 3. TCRdb's table, derived via immunoSEQ multiplex PCR, lists solely in-frame clones and lacks some. The repertoire holds approximately 84,000 clones, with around 85% as singletons. This sample was taken from a study of T cell responses to AZD1222 COVID-19 vaccine. Study-level results: Two AZD1222 doses significantly raised spike-specific TCR breadth and depth over controls.

This TCR derives from an adult who received the AZD1222 COVID-19 vaccine. The chain links TRBV10-1 to TRBJ2-7; 7 nucleotides align to TRBD2. The sequenced sample was peripheral blood, obtained 28 days after the second AZD1222 dose. CDR3 DNA: TGCGCCAGCAGTGCAAGCGGGGACTCCTACGAGCAGTACTTC. It specifies CASSASGDSYEQYF.